One and the same sample provided the 11 T cell receptor beta chains below, sequenced in a study of T cells in Graves' hyperthyroidism and ophthalmopathy. RNA transcripts yielded amplified TCR beta CDR3 regions. A set of HTBI primers served as the primers for a first-round RT-PCR of the TCR CDR3. In TCRdb, the multiplex PCR reads were re-called with MiXCR into one record per CDR3 protein. The table shows hundreds of thousands of distinct CDR3 sequences, with 15% to 17% occurring only once. Specimen: blood. These TCRs come from a woman aged 18-29 years with Graves' hyperthyroidism.

This clonotype was counted many times. The gene calls are TRBV12-3 or TRBV12-4 and TRBJ2-7; TRBD2 aligns across 7 bases. J gave up 6 bases and V 6 bases, and 17 bases lay outside the gene matches. This CDR3 contains 16 residues. The CDR3 bases are TGTGCCAGCAGCCCCCAGGTCGCCGGGAGGTTGGGCGAGCAGTACTTC. Residues: CASSPQVAGRLGEQYF.

Ten or more counts support this clonotype. Germline and junction disagree at one end, which may indicate a read error. The V and J genes are TRBV3-1 and TRBJ2-2; D is ambiguous. The germline V gene has CDR1 LGHDT and CDR2 YNNKEL (reference sequence). The CDR3 is made up of 14 amino acids. The CDR3 nucleotides read TGTGCCGGCAGCCAAGAGGCGGAAATCGGGGAGCTGTTTTTT. Translation gives CAGSQEAEIGELFF.

This clonotype has only a few counts. The chain employs TRBV29-1 and TRBJ1-1; D not certain. The germline gives CDR1 SQVTM, CDR2 ANQGSEA. This CDR3 spans 12 amino acids. V was clipped by 3 bases and J by 7 bases, with 12 bases between them. The CDR3 bases are TGCAGCGTTGATCCCGGTGGGCTTGAAGCTTTCTTT. Translated, it gives CSVDPGGLEAFF.

This clonotype was counted many times. The chain uses TRBV11-2 and TRBJ2-1; 14 bases map to TRBD2. CDR1 and CDR2 from the germline V gene are SGHAT and FQNNGV. With 6 bases clipped from V and 9 bases from J, the junction kept 13 bases outside the gene matches. This CDR3 comprises 17 residues. Here the CDR3 DNA reads TGTGCCAGCAGACCCGTACAGGGACTAGCGGGAGTGGGTGAGCAGTTCTTC. It is translated as CASRPVQGLAGVGEQFF.

The chain employs TRBV20-1 and TRBJ2-1; the D gene is possibly TRBD1 (6 bases). V gave up 6 bases and J gave up 4 bases, with 22 bases separating them. The CDR3 has 16 amino acids. CDR1 and CDR2 (germline): DFQATT, SNEGSKA (reference sequence). The CDR3 region is CSAPGGQGWPYNEQFF. DNA for the CDR3: TGCAGTGCGCCTGGGGGCCAGGGATGGCCTTACAATGAGCAGTTCTTC.

The chain carries TRBV29-1 and TRBJ2-1; the D is unclear. V lost 5 bases and J 4 bases, leaving 15 bases between the germline ends. The CDR3 is 14 residues long. The V gene's germline CDR1 is SQVTM and CDR2 ANQGSEA. In DNA form, the CDR3 reads TGCAGCGTTAAACTGACCCATGTATACAATGAGCAGTTCTTC. Its translation is CSVKLTHVYNEQFF.

This clonotype was counted many times. V gene TRBV2 combines with J gene TRBJ2-7; 7 positions match TRBD1. The germline CDR1 and CDR2 sequences are SNHLY and FYNNEI. The trim removed 6 bases at V and 2 bases at J, leaving 7 bases unmatched. The CDR3 spans 14 residues. The CDR3 spells CASRGQDLAYEQYF. The DNA for the CDR3 is TGTGCCAGCAGAGGACAGGACCTTGCCTACGAGCAGTACTTC.

This clonotype was counted at least ten times. The J gene is TRBJ2-2, the V gene TRBV6-2 or TRBV6-3, with D possibly matching TRBD2 (5 bases). The germline V gene encodes CDR1 MNHEY and CDR2 SVGEGT. Trimming removed 6 bases from V and 5 bases from J, with 13 bases in between. This CDR3 is built from 14 residues. CDR3 coding DNA: TGTGCCAGCAGGGACTTGTTGCGTACCGGGGAGCTGTTTTTT. Encoded protein: CASRDLLRTGELFF.

This clonotype was counted many times. V is TRBV14 and J is TRBJ1-1; D may be TRBD1 (5 bases). The germline gives CDR1 SGHDN, CDR2 FVKESK. Between the trimmed V and J ends, which lost 1 base and 6 bases, there was a span of 12 bases. CDR3 size: 14 residues. The CDR3 spells CASSQVRRGAEAFF. CDR3 bases: TGTGCCAGCAGCCAAGTCCGCAGAGGGGCTGAAGCTTTCTTT.

This clonotype came up a few times. The chain recombines TRBV18 with TRBJ2-7, with a weak D call TRBD1 (5 bases). This CDR3 has 16 residues. Looked up from germline, CDR1 is KGHSH and CDR2 is LQKENI. V was pared by 0 bases and J by 4 bases, with 16 bases between. CDR3 coding DNA: TGTGCCAGCTCACCACCGTCCAGGGAAGCAGGGTACGAGCAGTACTTC. Translating it yields CASSPPSREAGYEQYF.

This clonotype was detected ten times or more. This chain uses TRBV10-3 with TRBJ1-1, with D tentatively TRBD1 (5 bases). Trimming pared 7 bases from V and 1 base from J, leaving 10 bases between. The CDR3 totals 13 residues. Germline-derived CDR1 and CDR2 are ENHRY and SYGVKD. Here the CDR3 reads CAIKWGSNTEAFF. The CDR3, as DNA: TGTGCCATCAAATGGGGGTCGAACACTGAAGCTTTCTTT.